The clone carrying this TCR beta chain was recorded once. Antigen unknown. The sample comes from a study of cytomegalovirus exposure and HLA in healthy donors. Vbeta (60) and Jbeta (13) primers were used in the PCR. Data came from immunoSEQ multiplex PCR; TCRdb stores just in-frame clones and leaves some out. The sample holds roughly 200,000 clones; around 87% are singletons and the top ten take over 1%. Study conclusions and caveats: Presence/absence results assume similar sequencing depth per donor, which may not hold. With later analysis, a missense DCLRE1C variant became linked to TCR beta V- and J-gene trimming. In a later analysis, donors in an Asian-associated ancestry cluster reportedly had fewer N-insertions in productive TCRs than the cohort mean. With DRB1 most and HLA-C fewest, TCR association rates differed between HLA loci in a later analysis.

The V and J ends lost 5 bases and 4 bases respectively, with 14 bases between them. This CDR3 is built from 14 residues. Germline values: CDR1 SGHAT, CDR2 FQNNGV. The sequenced material came from PBMCs. The receptor comes from a man aged 25 to 40 in good health and CMV-seronegative. The genes are TRBV11-2 and TRBJ1-1; no clear D. Here the CDR3 DNA reads TGTGCCAGCAGCCCCGGTGGTTCCCCCACTGAAGCTTTCTTT. Encoded protein: CASSPGGSPTEAFF. The variable domain in full, with the rest retrieved from reference TRBV11-2 and TRBJ1-1, is EAGVAQSPRYKIIEKRQSVAFWCNPISGHATLYWYQQILGQGPKLLIQFQNNGVVDDSQLPKDRFSAERLKGVDSTLKIQPAKLEDSAVYLCASSPGGSPTEAFFGQGTRLTVV.